One sample yielded the 12 T cell receptor beta chains listed below, sequenced in a study of CD8 T cells in ankylosing spondylitis. TCRdb passed the 5' RACE reads through MiXCR, listing each CDR3 protein once. The data show roughly 91,000 distinct CDR3 sequences, with almost 8.5% seen just once and around a tenth held by the top ten. Sample: blood, either unsorted or a sorted T cell fraction (not recorded which). These receptor sequences come from a male donor with ankylosing spondylitis or in good health (not recorded which).

This clonotype was seen at least ten times. The chain links TRBV21-1 to TRBJ2-7; the table's TRBD2 call for D was not verified on the DNA. TRBV21-1 is deemed a pseudogene. The CDR3 consists of 19 residues. The CDR3 region is CASSKDLIRLAGLSYEQYF. In nucleotides, the CDR3 is TGTGCCAGCAGCAAAGACCTAATAAGGCTAGCGGGATTGTCCTACGAGCAGTACTTC.

This chain links TRBV7-8 with TRBJ2-1; 9 bases fit TRBD2. Germline trimming cut 2 bases from V and 5 bases from J; bases unmatched to any gene: 16. From germline, CDR1 is SGHVS and CDR2 FQNEAQ. There are 19 residues in the CDR3. The CDR3: CASSLRRYLTSGTHNEQFF. The CDR3 DNA is TGTGCCAGCAGCTTAAGACGGTATCTGACTAGCGGAACCCACAATGAGCAGTTCTTC.

V usage is TRBV2 and J usage is TRBJ2-4; 9 bases are a match to TRBD1. Trimming at V came to 6 bases and at J to 4 bases, leaving 4 bases not matched to a gene. CDR1 is SNHLY and CDR2 is FYNNEI in the germline V gene. The CDR3 has 14 amino acids. The CDR3 protein is CASSDRGIKNIQYF. The CDR3 DNA reads TGTGCCAGCAGCGACAGGGGGATTAAAAACATTCAGTACTTC.

The rearrangement uses TRBV9 and TRBJ1-2, with 10 bases fitting TRBD1. Trimming at V came to 3 bases and at J to 8 bases, leaving 4 bases not matched to a gene. CDR1 is SGDLS and CDR2 is YYNGEE in the germline V gene. This CDR3 is 13 amino acids long. The chain's CDR3 is CASSGTGGGGYTF. The DNA for the CDR3 is TGTGCCAGCAGCGGGACAGGGGGAGGCGGCTACACCTTC.

This clonotype occurred many times. The rearrangement uses TRBV20-1 and TRBJ2-7; D is unresolved. The CDR3 totals 15 residues. Trimming shortened V by 4 bases and J by 2 bases, and 18 bases separated the two germline ends. Germline V CDR1 and CDR2: DFQATT, SNEGSKA (reference sequence). CDR3 in DNA: TGCAGTGCTACCAACCCCTGGGCCTCAACCTACGAGCAGTACTTC. Its protein is CSATNPWASTYEQYF.

This clonotype was found many times. This chain joins TRBV6-2 or TRBV6-3 and TRBJ2-3; D not certain. V was clipped by 7 bases and J by 2 bases, with 7 bases between them. The CDR3 consists of 12 residues. Germline V lookup: CDR1 MNHEY, CDR2 SVGEGT. CDR3 in DNA: TGTGCCAGCATGACGACCACAGATACGCAGTATTTT. This gives the protein CASMTTTDTQYF.

CDR3 nucleotide sequence: TGTGCCAGCAGCGCAGGGTCGGAAAAAGAGACCCAGTACTTC. Translation: CASSAGSEKETQYF. The chain links TRBV7-9 to TRBJ2-5; TRBD1 is a possible D gene (5 bases). The CDR3 has 14 residues. V shed 5 bases and J shed 3 bases, with 13 bases lying between them. In germline, CDR1 is SEHNR, CDR2 FQNEAQ (reference sequence).

V gene TRBV7-8 combines with J gene TRBJ2-5, with 10 bases identical to TRBD1. Germline V gene sequence: CDR1 SGHVS, CDR2 FQNEAQ. The V gene end was trimmed by 8 bases and the J gene end by 5 bases; junction bases not matched to a gene: 20. The CDR3 loop spans 18 amino acids. The CDR3 loop is CASALLMGQGRFGETQYF. In nucleotides, the CDR3 is TGTGCCAGCGCTCTCTTGATGGGACAGGGGCGTTTCGGGGAGACCCAGTACTTC.

This clonotype appeared many times. The genes are TRBV3-1 and TRBJ2-1; 8 positions match TRBD1. The V gene end was trimmed by 8 bases and the J gene end by 6 bases; junction bases not matched to a gene: 6. The CDR3 loop spans 13 amino acids. CDR1 and CDR2 from the germline V gene are LGHDT and YNNKEL (reference sequence). The CDR3 sequence is CASRQGTGNEQFF. The CDR3 DNA follows: TGTGCCAGCCGACAGGGGACGGGCAATGAGCAGTTCTTC.

In this sample, this clonotype turned up many times. The CDR3 DNA reads as TGTGCCATCAGTGAGTTTTACGGAGGAAGCAATCAGCCCCAGCATTTT. As protein: CAISEFYGGSNQPQHF. The rearrangement joins TRBV10-3 to TRBJ1-5; D gene uncertain. The CDR3 has 16 amino acids. Germline V gene data show CDR1 as ENHRY and CDR2 as SYGVKD. Between the trimmed V and J ends, which lost 1 base and 1 base, there was a span of 11 bases.

The V gene is TRBV7-9, the J gene TRBJ2-1, with 12 nucleotides matching TRBD2. This CDR3 has 16 amino acids. Germline V gene data show CDR1 as SEHNR and CDR2 as FQNEAQ (reference sequence). V lost 4 bases and J lost 2; bases outside the gene matches: 3. CDR3 DNA: TGTGCCAGCAGCTCCTGGACTAGCGGGGCCTACAATGAGCAGTTCTTC. Residues: CASSSWTSGAYNEQFF.

This clonotype was observed at least ten times. The chain links TRBV5-6 to TRBJ1-1, with D possibly TRBD1 on 6 matching bases. V was trimmed by 4 bases and J by 3 bases, leaving 10 bases between them. Germline V lookup: CDR1 SGHDT, CDR2 YYEEEE. This CDR3 is 13 amino acids long. CDR3 region: CASSPGQYTEAFF. For the CDR3, the DNA is TGTGCCAGCAGCCCCGGACAGTACACTGAAGCTTTCTTT.